Each of the 21 T cell receptor beta chains below was sequenced from the same sample in a study of OX40 agonist ivuxolimab in advanced cancers. Library generation was performed with the immunoSEQ multiplex PCR assay. TCRdb mirrors the immuneACCESS table, restricted to in-frame sequences. Some clones are absent from its copies; in checked studies, under half trace to an unresolved V gene, and the reason for the others is unknown. This sample lists 96,000 or so clones; 84% were detected once. About 6% of the sample is held by the ten biggest clonotypes. Sample: CD4+ or CD8+ T cells sorted from blood, taken in a trial of the OX40 agonist ivuxolimab. These receptors came from an adult with an advanced solid tumor such as melanoma, head and neck, liver or kidney cancer.

The chain joins TRBV5-8 to TRBJ1-5; TRBD1 is a possible D gene (5 bases). The V end was cut by 3 bases, the J end by 7 bases, with 14 bases between. Per germline, CDR1 SGHTS and CDR2 YDEGEE. CDR3 length: 14 residues. CDR3 sequence: CASSSAGPGQPQHF. CDR3 coding DNA: TGTGCCAGCAGCTCAGCGGGGCCTGGGCAGCCCCAGCATTTT.

The chain has TRBV11-2 and TRBJ2-5; unclear D gene. The germline V and J ends were trimmed by 5 bases and 4 bases, with 17 bases remaining between them. The CDR3 covers 15 residues. CDR1 and CDR2 from the germline V gene are SGHAT and FQNNGV. DNA of the CDR3: TGTGCCAGCAGCCTTGGTCCCGCGAGCACAGAGACCCAGTACTTC. Protein: CASSLGPASTETQYF.

The genes are TRBV2 and TRBJ1-2, with 8 positions matching TRBD1. There are 17 residues in the CDR3. Per the germline V gene, CDR1 is SNHLY and CDR2 is FYNNEI. V shed 0 bases and J 0 bases; nucleotides not matched to a gene: 6. The CDR3: CASSEAGQVDTNYGYTF. CDR3 coding DNA: TGTGCCAGCAGTGAAGCGGGACAGGTGGATACTAACTATGGCTACACCTTC.

The gene calls are TRBV14 and TRBJ2-3; 9 positions match TRBD1. Germline CDR1 SGHDN, CDR2 FVKESK. Losses at the gene ends were 4 bases for V and 6 bases for J; bases not matched to a gene: 11. The CDR3 runs 16 residues. The CDR3 DNA is TGTGCCAGCAGCCGCCCCCCCGGGACAGGGCCGGATACGCAGTATTTT. This sequence encodes CASSRPPGTGPDTQYF. The variable domain in full, with the rest retrieved from reference TRBV14 and TRBJ2-3, is EAGVTQFPSHSVIEKGQTVTLRCDPISGHDNLYWYRRVMGKEIKFLLHFVKESKQDESGMPNNRFLAERTGGTYSTLKVQPAELEDSGVYFCASSRPPGTGPDTQYFGPGTRLTVL.

V is TRBV7-8 and J is TRBJ2-7; D ambiguous. V was pared by 5 bases and J by 4 bases, with 27 bases between. CDR3 length: 18 amino acids. Germline CDR1 SGHVS, CDR2 FQNEAQ. The CDR3 loop is CASSLSPPRLVGRYEQYF. CDR3 bases: TGTGCCAGCAGCCTCTCGCCTCCGAGACTCGTCGGACGATACGAGCAGTACTTC.

The chain employs TRBV10-2 and TRBJ1-2; TRBD1 matches at 8 bases. The V gene's germline CDR1 is WSHSY and CDR2 SAAADI. The CDR3 contains 19 residues. V lost 2 bases and J lost 5; bases outside the gene matches: 19. DNA of the CDR3: TGCGCCAGCAGTGAGAGACAACAGGGGGGTTCTCAATTGAATTATGGCTACACCTTC. Protein sequence: CASSERQQGGSQLNYGYTF.

This clone was picked up one time. V usage is TRBV9 and J usage is TRBJ2-3, with unresolved D. The V gene lost 3 bases and the J gene lost 0 bases, with 8 bases spanning the gap. The germline V gene encodes CDR1 SGDLS and CDR2 YYNGEE. This CDR3 is 14 amino acids long. CDR3 in amino acids: CASSAMGSTDTQYF. CDR3 nucleotides: TGTGCCAGCAGCGCCATGGGGAGCACAGATACGCAGTATTTT.

The chain links TRBV7-2 to TRBJ2-1, with TRBD2 identical over 12 bases. The length of the CDR3 is 18 residues. J gave up 3 bases and V 5 bases, and 11 bases lay outside the gene matches. Germline CDR1 and CDR2: SGHTA and FQGNSA. The CDR3 sequence is CASSRTSGVSLGYNEQFF. The CDR3 DNA reads TGTGCCAGCAGCCGGACTAGCGGGGTCTCTCTAGGCTACAATGAGCAGTTCTTC.

The V and J genes are TRBV29-1 and TRBJ1-1; TRBD1 aligns across 10 bases. The germline gives CDR1 SQVTM, CDR2 ANQGSEA. After removal of 4 bases from V and 4 bases from J, the junction contained 0 bases not matched to a gene. This CDR3 has 12 amino acids. The CDR3 sequence is CSVGTGGTEAFF. The CDR3 region has the DNA TGCAGCGTTGGGACAGGGGGCACTGAAGCTTTCTTT.

The J gene is TRBJ2-7, the V gene TRBV7-2; 11 bases align to TRBD2. The CDR3 has 16 residues. J gave up 4 bases and V 3 bases, and 8 bases lay outside the gene matches. Looked up from germline, CDR1 is SGHTA and CDR2 is FQGNSA. The CDR3 DNA sequence: TGTGCCAGCAGCTTTCAACTAGCGGGGGAGGGATACGAGCAGTACTTC. It is translated as CASSFQLAGEGYEQYF. Variable domain in full (rest from reference TRBV7-2 and TRBJ2-7): GAGVSQSPSNKVTEKGKDVELRCDPISGHTALYWYRQSLGQGLEFLIYFQGNSAPDKSGLPSDRFSAERTGGSVSTLTIQRTQQEDSAVYLCASSFQLAGEGYEQYFGPGTRLTVT.

The rearrangement joins TRBV5-1 to TRBJ1-1; TRBD1 matches at 7 bases. The J segment lost 3 bases and the V segment lost 0 bases, leaving 5 bases of the junction unmatched. In germline, CDR1 is SGHRS, CDR2 YFSETQ. This CDR3 spans 15 amino acids. The chain's CDR3 is CASSLGQGPDTEAFF. CDR3 bases: TGCGCCAGCAGCTTGGGACAGGGACCCGACACTGAAGCTTTCTTT. The complete variable domain, with remaining parts taken from reference TRBV5-1 and TRBJ1-1, reads KAGVTQTPRYLIKTRGQQVTLSCSPISGHRSVSWYQQTPGQGLQFLFEYFSETQRNKGNFPGRFSGRQFSNSRSEMNVSTLELGDSALYLCASSLGQGPDTEAFFGQGTRLTVV.

The CDR3 reads CASSPWDRGNTEAFF. The CDR3 nucleotides read TGTGCCAGCAGCCCTTGGGACAGGGGGAACACTGAAGCTTTCTTT. The chain joins TRBV14 to TRBJ1-1; 10 bases are a match to TRBD1. Unmatched junction bases numbered 3, after V lost 4 bases and J lost 1 base. The V gene's germline CDR1 is SGHDN and CDR2 FVKESK. There are 15 residues in the CDR3.

The chain has TRBV5-5 and TRBJ1-1; unclear D gene. CDR3 length equals 15 residues. Germline V gene lookup returns CDR1 SGHKS and CDR2 YYEKEE (reference sequence). Trimming pared 1 base from V and 1 base from J, leaving 11 bases between. CDR3 in DNA: TGTGCCAGCAGCTTGTGGTACGACAAGAACACTGAAGCTTTCTTT. Protein: CASSLWYDKNTEAFF.

This clone occurred a few times. The rearrangement joins TRBV7-8 to TRBJ2-4; 8 bases align to TRBD1. CDR3 length equals 15 residues. Germline V lookup: CDR1 SGHVS, CDR2 FQNEAQ. The ends lost 5 bases at V and 10 bases at J; junction bases unmatched: 13. The CDR3 loop is CASSPIGTGPRIQYF. The CDR3 DNA sequence: TGTGCCAGCAGCCCAATAGGGACAGGCCCTAGGATTCAGTACTTC.

Notes on this clone: Compared with germline, one end of the junction differs, possibly owing to a read error. The chain couples TRBV19 to TRBJ1-6; D is uncertain. CDR1 is LNHDA, CDR2 SQIVND, per germline (reference sequence). This CDR3 spans 12 amino acids. The CDR3 DNA reads TGTGCCAGTAGTAATCGGGATTCCCCCCTCCACTTT. Protein product: CASSNRDSPLHF.

The chain joins TRBV14 to TRBJ1-6; 7 nucleotides line up with TRBD1. Germline V lookup: CDR1 SGHDN, CDR2 FVKESK. The CDR3 is 15 amino acids. The junction had 5 bases not matched to a gene; V was cut back by 0 bases and J by 9 bases. CDR3 sequence (DNA): TGTGCCAGCAGCCAAGAAGGGGGCCAGGCTTCACCCCTCCACTTT. Translated, it gives CASSQEGGQASPLHF.

The chain employs TRBV5-1 and TRBJ2-5; 9 nucleotides match TRBD1. Germline V gives CDR1 SGHRS, CDR2 YFSETQ. V dropped 3 bases and J dropped 4; count of bases not matched to a gene: 16. CDR3 length equals 18 residues. CDR3 sequence: CASSSGQGVQTRSETQYF. In nucleotides, the CDR3 is TGCGCCAGCAGCTCGGGACAGGGTGTTCAGACTCGGTCAGAGACCCAGTACTTC. Drawing the rest from reference TRBV5-1 and TRBJ2-5, the complete variable domain is KAGVTQTPRYLIKTRGQQVTLSCSPISGHRSVSWYQQTPGQGLQFLFEYFSETQRNKGNFPGRFSGRQFSNSRSEMNVSTLELGDSALYLCASSSGQGVQTRSETQYFGPGTRLLVL.

The rearrangement uses TRBV7-9 and TRBJ1-4; TRBD1 might be the D (6 bases). The CDR3 totals 15 residues. Germline loops: CDR1 SEHNR, CDR2 FQNEAQ (reference sequence). V was pared by 0 bases and J by 6 bases, with 11 bases between. CDR3 region: CASSLAAGAYEKLFF. CDR3 sequence (DNA): TGTGCCAGCAGCTTAGCAGCGGGGGCGTATGAAAAACTGTTTTTT.

The chain is built from TRBV7-3 and TRBJ1-1; 12 nucleotides agree with TRBD1. V gave up 1 base and J gave up 4 bases; unmatched junction bases: 1. CDR3 size: 15 residues. Per the germline V gene, CDR1 is SGHTA and CDR2 is FQGTGA. This CDR3 reads CASSLRGQGATEAFF. CDR3 DNA: TGTGCCAGCAGCTTAAGGGGACAGGGGGCCACTGAAGCTTTCTTT.

The gene calls are TRBV7-2 and TRBJ1-2; 8 positions match TRBD1. J gave up 2 bases and V 4 bases, and 3 bases lay outside the gene matches. The CDR3 runs 14 residues. Germline assignment: CDR1 SGHTA and CDR2 FQGNSA. CDR3 region: CASSSRQGNYGYTF. As DNA, the CDR3 is TGTGCCAGCAGCTCCCGACAGGGGAACTATGGCTACACCTTC.

The V gene is TRBV11-2, the J gene TRBJ2-5; D might be TRBD2 (6 bases). This CDR3 region has 13 residues. From germline, CDR1 is SGHAT and CDR2 FQNNGV. Trimming cost V 0 bases and J 7 bases, with 9 bases left between them. CDR3 region: CASSLEPGGTQYF. The CDR3 DNA reads as TGTGCCAGCAGCTTAGAACCCGGGGGGACCCAGTACTTC.